The 29 T cell receptor beta chains in this list originate from one sample, sequenced in a study of cytomegalovirus exposure and HLA in healthy donors. The PCR employed 60 Vbeta primers together with 13 Jbeta primers. Here immunoSEQ multiplex PCR was the method, and the copy in TCRdb shows in-frame clones only, minus some. The sample yields about 160,000 clones, of which the top ten take up 2% to 2.5%. Sequencing was done on a sample of PBMCs. These TCRs come from a man aged 25-40 years in good health and CMV-seronegative.

V and J are TRBV19 and TRBJ1-5, with TRBD1 as a possible D gene (6 bases). The V and J ends lost 6 bases and 0 bases respectively, with 12 bases between them. The CDR3 extends over 15 amino acids. Germline loops: CDR1 LNHDA, CDR2 SQIVND (reference sequence). CDR3 coding DNA: TGTGCCAGTAGAATACGACAGGTTAGCAATCAGCCCCAGCATTTT. Amino acid sequence: CASRIRQVSNQPQHF.

CDR3 in DNA: TGTGCCAGCAGCTTGAACCAGCAGGGTGAGCAGTTCTTC. It encodes CASSLNQQGEQFF. J is TRBJ2-1 and V is TRBV5-8; weak D call: TRBD1 (5 bases). The CDR3 runs 13 residues. In germline, CDR1 is SGHTS, CDR2 YDEGEE. Trimming removed 1 base at V and 9 bases at J, with 11 bases between.

This chain connects TRBV6-1 to TRBJ1-2; D may be TRBD1 (5 bases). The germline V gene has CDR1 MNHNS and CDR2 SASEGT. This CDR3 contains 14 residues. Trimming removed 4 bases at V and 7 bases at J, with 16 bases between. CDR3 in amino acids: CASSATGTLGGYTF. The CDR3 DNA reads TGTGCCAGCAGTGCAACCGGGACTCTGGGTGGCTACACCTTC.

The J gene is TRBJ2-7, the V gene TRBV19, with a possible D match to TRBD1 (6 bases). The CDR3 consists of 13 residues. Trimming cost V 6 bases and J 4 bases, with 13 bases left between them. Germline lookup yields CDR1 LNHDA and CDR2 SQIVND (reference sequence). CDR3 sequence: CASSPGHFYEQYF. In nucleotides, the CDR3 is TGTGCCAGTAGCCCGGGACATTTTTACGAGCAGTACTTC.

The V and J genes are TRBV7-6 and TRBJ1-4, with D maybe TRBD1 (6 bases). Per the germline V gene, CDR1 is SGHVS and CDR2 is FNYEAQ. CDR3 length: 15 residues. Between the trimmed V and J ends, which lost 5 bases and 8 bases, there was a span of 18 bases. The CDR3 here is CASSPPQGRWEKLFF. The CDR3, as DNA: TGTGCCAGCAGCCCCCCCCAGGGGCGATGGGAAAAACTGTTTTTT.

This chain uses TRBV18 with TRBJ2-7; maybe TRBD1 (5 bases). V lost 0 bases and J 3 bases, leaving 12 bases between the germline ends. CDR3 size: 15 residues. The germline CDR1 and CDR2 sequences are KGHSH and LQKENI. CDR3 DNA: TGTGCCAGCTCACCACCGTCGACAGAGCGCTACGAGCAGTACTTC. Its protein is CASSPPSTERYEQYF.

The chain recombines TRBV6-5 with TRBJ2-7; possible D gene TRBD1, 5 bases. V was cut by 5 bases and J by 4 bases, with 12 bases left in between. Germline CDR1 reads MNHEY; CDR2 reads SVGAGI. This CDR3 contains 13 residues. CDR3 DNA sequence: TGTGCCAGCAGTCGGCAGGGTATTTACGAGCAGTACTTC. It specifies CASSRQGIYEQYF.

The chain employs TRBV7-9 and TRBJ1-1; D unclear. The V gene lost 9 bases and the J gene lost 1 base, with 9 bases spanning the gap. The CDR3 has 12 amino acids. Germline V CDR1 and CDR2: SEHNR, FQNEAQ (reference sequence). As DNA, the CDR3 is TGTGCCAGTGCACCGGGGAACACTGAAGCTTTCTTT. Translating gives CASAPGNTEAFF.

The CDR3 sequence: CASSQEKGNYGYTF. Here the CDR3 DNA reads TGCGCCAGCAGCCAAGAGAAGGGGAACTATGGCTACACCTTC. This sequence joins TRBV4-3 and TRBJ1-2; TRBD1 might be the D (5 bases). Germline CDR1 reads LGHNA; CDR2 reads YSLEER. With 0 bases removed from V and 2 bases from J, the gap between germline ends came to 7 bases. There are 14 residues in the CDR3.

V gene TRBV28 combines with J gene TRBJ2-5; 8 nucleotides align to TRBD1. CDR1 is MDHEN, CDR2 SYDVKM, per germline. The V gene end was trimmed by 3 bases and the J gene end by 0 bases; junction bases not matched to a gene: 12. CDR3 length: 18 amino acids. CDR3 DNA: TGTGCCAGCAGTTTGGGTCGAGTTAGGACAGGGTACCAAGAGACCCAGTACTTC. The encoded protein is CASSLGRVRTGYQETQYF.

This chain connects TRBV19 to TRBJ2-7; D uncertain. Trimming removed 3 bases at V and 0 bases at J, with 9 bases between. Looked up from germline, CDR1 is LNHDA and CDR2 is SQIVND (reference sequence). This CDR3 comprises 14 residues. The CDR3 protein is CASSILLDSYEQYF. The CDR3 DNA reads TGTGCCAGTAGTATCCTTCTAGACTCCTACGAGCAGTACTTC.

V is TRBV4-1 and J is TRBJ1-5; the D gene is possibly TRBD1 (6 bases). Germline V gene data show CDR1 as MGHRA and CDR2 as YSYEKL. Trimming shortened V by 0 bases and J by 9 bases, and 21 bases separated the two germline ends. The CDR3 extends over 17 amino acids. The DNA of the CDR3 is TGCGCCAGCAGCCAAGAGAGTAATACAGGGTTTTTTCTGCCCCAGCATTTT. It translates to CASSQESNTGFFLPQHF.

The chain is built from TRBV11-3 and TRBJ2-3; 8 bases are shared with TRBD1. The J segment lost 4 bases and the V segment lost 5 bases, leaving 8 bases of the junction unmatched. Germline assignment: CDR1 SGHNT and CDR2 YENEEA. This CDR3 spans 15 amino acids. The CDR3 region is CASSGRDRSADTQYF. Here the CDR3 DNA reads TGTGCCAGCAGCGGAAGGGACAGGTCGGCAGATACGCAGTATTTT.

V gene TRBV2 combines with J gene TRBJ1-3; D call uncertain. The CDR3 has 15 residues. The germline CDR1 and CDR2 sequences are SNHLY and FYNNEI. With 7 bases removed from V and 1 base from J, the gap between germline ends came to 14 bases. DNA for the CDR3: TGTGCCAGCACTGGCCTCGGGGATTCTGGAAACACCATATATTTT. It codes for CASTGLGDSGNTIYF.

The chain has TRBV5-1 and TRBJ1-1, with TRBD1 as a possible D gene (5 bases). Germline V gene data show CDR1 as SGHRS and CDR2 as YFSETQ. The ends were cut back, 4 bases at V and 1 base at J, with 8 bases in the middle. CDR3 length equals 13 residues. As DNA, the CDR3 is TGCGCCAGCAGCGCCACAGGGAACACTGAAGCTTTCTTT. Protein: CASSATGNTEAFF.

The gene calls are TRBV19 and TRBJ2-1; 8 positions agree with TRBD2. The CDR3 is made up of 14 amino acids. Losses at the gene ends were 7 bases for V and 3 bases for J; bases not matched to a gene: 5. Germline values: CDR1 LNHDA, CDR2 SQIVND (reference sequence). In nucleotides, the CDR3 is TGTGCCAGTATGAGAGCGGGAGTCTACAATGAGCAGTTCTTC. Protein sequence: CASMRAGVYNEQFF.

J is TRBJ2-7 and V is TRBV6-5, with D tentatively TRBD1 (6 bases). CDR1 MNHEY and CDR2 SVGAGI come from the germline V gene. The CDR3 loop spans 15 amino acids. The V end lost 6 bases, the J end lost 2 bases, and 17 bases lay between the germline ends. CDR3 nucleotide sequence: TGTGCCAGCAGCCGGACAGCTCCTACCGCCTACGAGCAGTACTTC. Its protein is CASSRTAPTAYEQYF.

The rearrangement uses TRBV11-2 and TRBJ2-7; 8 nucleotides agree with TRBD2. V lost 3 bases to trimming and J lost 6 bases; unmatched junction nucleotides: 7. Germline CDR1 is SGHAT and CDR2 is FQNNGV. This CDR3 contains 14 residues. This CDR3 reads CASSFKAGALEQYF. CDR3 bases: TGTGCCAGCAGCTTCAAAGCGGGAGCCCTCGAGCAGTACTTC.

This chain joins TRBV6-5 and TRBJ2-7, with 7 bases matching TRBD1. Germline-derived CDR1 and CDR2 are MNHEY and SVGAGI. J was trimmed by 5 bases and V by 5 bases; bases with no gene match: 9. The CDR3 has 14 residues. The CDR3 DNA follows: TGTGCCAGCAGTGCTACAGGGGAGTATCACGAGCAGTACTTC. As protein: CASSATGEYHEQYF.

The chain combines TRBV9 with TRBJ1-2; no clear D. Trimming took 3 bases from V and 4 from J, leaving 10 bases between them. Germline CDR1 is SGDLS and CDR2 is YYNGEE. The CDR3 contains 13 residues. The CDR3 spells CASSGGPGYGYTF. CDR3 coding DNA: TGTGCCAGCAGCGGCGGGCCTGGCTATGGCTACACCTTC.

The V and J genes are TRBV28 and TRBJ2-7; possibly TRBD1 for D (6 bases). CDR1 is MDHEN and CDR2 is SYDVKM in the germline V gene. With 6 bases removed from V and 2 bases from J, the gap between germline ends came to 20 bases. The CDR3 consists of 16 residues. The CDR3 DNA reads TGTGCCAGCAGCGGAGACCCCGGGACACCAACCTACGAGCAGTACTTC. Translating gives CASSGDPGTPTYEQYF.

This chain joins TRBV29-1 and TRBJ1-2; tentatively, D is TRBD1 (5 bases). The CDR3 consists of 12 residues. V was clipped by 8 bases and J by 0 bases, with 10 bases between them. The germline V gene encodes CDR1 SQVTM and CDR2 ANQGSEA. The DNA of the CDR3 is TGCAGCTCGGGGGGGTCTAACTATGGCTACACCTTC. Translating gives CSSGGSNYGYTF.

This rearrangement joins TRBV6-1 to TRBJ2-2; 9 bases fit TRBD2. The CDR3 loop spans 16 amino acids. V shed 4 bases and J 7 bases; nucleotides not matched to a gene: 10. Germline lookup yields CDR1 MNHNS and CDR2 SASEGT. CDR3: CASSGFGGRAGGELFF. In nucleotides, the CDR3 is TGTGCCAGCAGTGGGTTTGGCGGGAGGGCAGGCGGGGAGCTGTTTTTT.

The chain is built from TRBV5-1 and TRBJ2-2; D remains ambiguous. The CDR3 totals 14 residues. Germline values: CDR1 SGHRS, CDR2 YFSETQ. V lost 4 bases and J 0 bases, leaving 7 bases between the germline ends. CDR3 sequence: CASSVNTNTGELFF. In nucleotides, the CDR3 is TGCGCCAGCAGCGTGAACACGAACACCGGGGAGCTGTTTTTT.

The chain couples TRBV28 to TRBJ1-3; D gene uncertain. This CDR3 contains 13 residues. In germline, CDR1 is MDHEN, CDR2 SYDVKM. V lost 4 bases to trimming and J lost 2 bases, with 6 bases between them. The CDR3 sequence: CASSSVTGNTIYF. CDR3 nucleotide sequence: TGTGCCAGCAGTTCCGTAACTGGAAACACCATATATTTT.

The rearrangement links TRBV9 to TRBJ1-1, with TRBD1 as a possible D gene (5 bases). Per the germline V gene, CDR1 is SGDLS and CDR2 is YYNGEE. The CDR3 totals 14 residues. The V and J ends lost 0 bases and 6 bases respectively, with 12 bases between them. The CDR3 nucleotides are TGTGCCAGCAGCGTAGGGGAGGGGTACTCTGAAGCTTTCTTT. The encoded protein is CASSVGEGYSEAFF.

The chain combines TRBV29-1 with TRBJ2-7; 9 nucleotides match TRBD2. The V gene's germline CDR1 is SQVTM and CDR2 ANQGSEA. There are 15 residues in the CDR3. J lost 3 bases, V lost 5 bases, and 11 bases had no gene match. The CDR3 loop reads CSVTRRLAGNYEQYF. The CDR3 nucleotides read TGCAGCGTTACCCGGAGGCTAGCGGGGAACTACGAGCAGTACTTC.

The chain combines TRBV7-9 with TRBJ2-5; 13 bases agree with TRBD2. V trimming: 6 bases; J trimming: 5 bases; junction bases outside the gene matches: 12. This CDR3 is 17 amino acids long. Germline V CDR1 and CDR2: SEHNR, FQNEAQ (reference sequence). CDR3 nucleotide sequence: TGTGCCAGCAGTCCTTTTGGACTAGCGGGAGACTACGAGACCCAGTACTTC. Residues: CASSPFGLAGDYETQYF. Filled out from reference TRBV7-9 and TRBJ2-5, the complete variable domain reads DTGVSQNPRHKITKRGQNVTFRCDPISEHNRLYWYRQTLGQGPEFLTYFQNEAQLEKSRLLSDRFSAERPKGSFSTLEIQRTEQGDSAMYLCASSPFGLAGDYETQYFGPGTRLLVL.

The chain has TRBV19 and TRBJ2-2; 7 nucleotides align to TRBD1. The germline V gene encodes CDR1 LNHDA and CDR2 SQIVND (reference sequence). Trimming cost V 6 bases and J 4 bases; bases outside gene matches: 5. The CDR3 sequence is 14 residues long. The CDR3 DNA is TGTGCCAGTAGCACCAGGGGGTCCACCGGGGAGCTGTTTTTT. This gives the protein CASSTRGSTGELFF. The variable domain in full, completed from reference TRBV19 and TRBJ2-2, reads DGGITQSPKYLFRKEGQNVTLSCEQNLNHDAMYWYRQDPGQGLRLIYYSQIVNDFQKGDIAEGYSVSREKKESFPLTVTSAQKNPTAFYLCASSTRGSTGELFFGEGSRLTVL.